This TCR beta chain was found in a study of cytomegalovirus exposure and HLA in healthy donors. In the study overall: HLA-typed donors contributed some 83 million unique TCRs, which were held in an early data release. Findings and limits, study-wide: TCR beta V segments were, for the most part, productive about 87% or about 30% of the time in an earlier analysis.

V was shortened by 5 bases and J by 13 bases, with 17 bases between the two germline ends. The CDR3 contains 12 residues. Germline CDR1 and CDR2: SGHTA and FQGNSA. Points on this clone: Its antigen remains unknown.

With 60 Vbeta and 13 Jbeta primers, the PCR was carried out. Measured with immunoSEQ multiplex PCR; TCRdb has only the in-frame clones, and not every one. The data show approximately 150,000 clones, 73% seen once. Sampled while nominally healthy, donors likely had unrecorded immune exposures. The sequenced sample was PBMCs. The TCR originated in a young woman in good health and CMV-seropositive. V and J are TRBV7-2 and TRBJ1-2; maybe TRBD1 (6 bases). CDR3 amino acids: CASSTRQETVTF. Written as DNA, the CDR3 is TGTGCCAGCAGCACCCGACAGGAGACCGTCACCTTC. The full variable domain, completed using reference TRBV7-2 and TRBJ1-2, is GAGVSQSPSNKVTEKGKDVELRCDPISGHTALYWYRQSLGQGLEFLIYFQGNSAPDKSGLPSDRFSAERTGGSVSTLTIQRTQQEDSAVYLCASSTRQETVTFGSGTRLTVV.